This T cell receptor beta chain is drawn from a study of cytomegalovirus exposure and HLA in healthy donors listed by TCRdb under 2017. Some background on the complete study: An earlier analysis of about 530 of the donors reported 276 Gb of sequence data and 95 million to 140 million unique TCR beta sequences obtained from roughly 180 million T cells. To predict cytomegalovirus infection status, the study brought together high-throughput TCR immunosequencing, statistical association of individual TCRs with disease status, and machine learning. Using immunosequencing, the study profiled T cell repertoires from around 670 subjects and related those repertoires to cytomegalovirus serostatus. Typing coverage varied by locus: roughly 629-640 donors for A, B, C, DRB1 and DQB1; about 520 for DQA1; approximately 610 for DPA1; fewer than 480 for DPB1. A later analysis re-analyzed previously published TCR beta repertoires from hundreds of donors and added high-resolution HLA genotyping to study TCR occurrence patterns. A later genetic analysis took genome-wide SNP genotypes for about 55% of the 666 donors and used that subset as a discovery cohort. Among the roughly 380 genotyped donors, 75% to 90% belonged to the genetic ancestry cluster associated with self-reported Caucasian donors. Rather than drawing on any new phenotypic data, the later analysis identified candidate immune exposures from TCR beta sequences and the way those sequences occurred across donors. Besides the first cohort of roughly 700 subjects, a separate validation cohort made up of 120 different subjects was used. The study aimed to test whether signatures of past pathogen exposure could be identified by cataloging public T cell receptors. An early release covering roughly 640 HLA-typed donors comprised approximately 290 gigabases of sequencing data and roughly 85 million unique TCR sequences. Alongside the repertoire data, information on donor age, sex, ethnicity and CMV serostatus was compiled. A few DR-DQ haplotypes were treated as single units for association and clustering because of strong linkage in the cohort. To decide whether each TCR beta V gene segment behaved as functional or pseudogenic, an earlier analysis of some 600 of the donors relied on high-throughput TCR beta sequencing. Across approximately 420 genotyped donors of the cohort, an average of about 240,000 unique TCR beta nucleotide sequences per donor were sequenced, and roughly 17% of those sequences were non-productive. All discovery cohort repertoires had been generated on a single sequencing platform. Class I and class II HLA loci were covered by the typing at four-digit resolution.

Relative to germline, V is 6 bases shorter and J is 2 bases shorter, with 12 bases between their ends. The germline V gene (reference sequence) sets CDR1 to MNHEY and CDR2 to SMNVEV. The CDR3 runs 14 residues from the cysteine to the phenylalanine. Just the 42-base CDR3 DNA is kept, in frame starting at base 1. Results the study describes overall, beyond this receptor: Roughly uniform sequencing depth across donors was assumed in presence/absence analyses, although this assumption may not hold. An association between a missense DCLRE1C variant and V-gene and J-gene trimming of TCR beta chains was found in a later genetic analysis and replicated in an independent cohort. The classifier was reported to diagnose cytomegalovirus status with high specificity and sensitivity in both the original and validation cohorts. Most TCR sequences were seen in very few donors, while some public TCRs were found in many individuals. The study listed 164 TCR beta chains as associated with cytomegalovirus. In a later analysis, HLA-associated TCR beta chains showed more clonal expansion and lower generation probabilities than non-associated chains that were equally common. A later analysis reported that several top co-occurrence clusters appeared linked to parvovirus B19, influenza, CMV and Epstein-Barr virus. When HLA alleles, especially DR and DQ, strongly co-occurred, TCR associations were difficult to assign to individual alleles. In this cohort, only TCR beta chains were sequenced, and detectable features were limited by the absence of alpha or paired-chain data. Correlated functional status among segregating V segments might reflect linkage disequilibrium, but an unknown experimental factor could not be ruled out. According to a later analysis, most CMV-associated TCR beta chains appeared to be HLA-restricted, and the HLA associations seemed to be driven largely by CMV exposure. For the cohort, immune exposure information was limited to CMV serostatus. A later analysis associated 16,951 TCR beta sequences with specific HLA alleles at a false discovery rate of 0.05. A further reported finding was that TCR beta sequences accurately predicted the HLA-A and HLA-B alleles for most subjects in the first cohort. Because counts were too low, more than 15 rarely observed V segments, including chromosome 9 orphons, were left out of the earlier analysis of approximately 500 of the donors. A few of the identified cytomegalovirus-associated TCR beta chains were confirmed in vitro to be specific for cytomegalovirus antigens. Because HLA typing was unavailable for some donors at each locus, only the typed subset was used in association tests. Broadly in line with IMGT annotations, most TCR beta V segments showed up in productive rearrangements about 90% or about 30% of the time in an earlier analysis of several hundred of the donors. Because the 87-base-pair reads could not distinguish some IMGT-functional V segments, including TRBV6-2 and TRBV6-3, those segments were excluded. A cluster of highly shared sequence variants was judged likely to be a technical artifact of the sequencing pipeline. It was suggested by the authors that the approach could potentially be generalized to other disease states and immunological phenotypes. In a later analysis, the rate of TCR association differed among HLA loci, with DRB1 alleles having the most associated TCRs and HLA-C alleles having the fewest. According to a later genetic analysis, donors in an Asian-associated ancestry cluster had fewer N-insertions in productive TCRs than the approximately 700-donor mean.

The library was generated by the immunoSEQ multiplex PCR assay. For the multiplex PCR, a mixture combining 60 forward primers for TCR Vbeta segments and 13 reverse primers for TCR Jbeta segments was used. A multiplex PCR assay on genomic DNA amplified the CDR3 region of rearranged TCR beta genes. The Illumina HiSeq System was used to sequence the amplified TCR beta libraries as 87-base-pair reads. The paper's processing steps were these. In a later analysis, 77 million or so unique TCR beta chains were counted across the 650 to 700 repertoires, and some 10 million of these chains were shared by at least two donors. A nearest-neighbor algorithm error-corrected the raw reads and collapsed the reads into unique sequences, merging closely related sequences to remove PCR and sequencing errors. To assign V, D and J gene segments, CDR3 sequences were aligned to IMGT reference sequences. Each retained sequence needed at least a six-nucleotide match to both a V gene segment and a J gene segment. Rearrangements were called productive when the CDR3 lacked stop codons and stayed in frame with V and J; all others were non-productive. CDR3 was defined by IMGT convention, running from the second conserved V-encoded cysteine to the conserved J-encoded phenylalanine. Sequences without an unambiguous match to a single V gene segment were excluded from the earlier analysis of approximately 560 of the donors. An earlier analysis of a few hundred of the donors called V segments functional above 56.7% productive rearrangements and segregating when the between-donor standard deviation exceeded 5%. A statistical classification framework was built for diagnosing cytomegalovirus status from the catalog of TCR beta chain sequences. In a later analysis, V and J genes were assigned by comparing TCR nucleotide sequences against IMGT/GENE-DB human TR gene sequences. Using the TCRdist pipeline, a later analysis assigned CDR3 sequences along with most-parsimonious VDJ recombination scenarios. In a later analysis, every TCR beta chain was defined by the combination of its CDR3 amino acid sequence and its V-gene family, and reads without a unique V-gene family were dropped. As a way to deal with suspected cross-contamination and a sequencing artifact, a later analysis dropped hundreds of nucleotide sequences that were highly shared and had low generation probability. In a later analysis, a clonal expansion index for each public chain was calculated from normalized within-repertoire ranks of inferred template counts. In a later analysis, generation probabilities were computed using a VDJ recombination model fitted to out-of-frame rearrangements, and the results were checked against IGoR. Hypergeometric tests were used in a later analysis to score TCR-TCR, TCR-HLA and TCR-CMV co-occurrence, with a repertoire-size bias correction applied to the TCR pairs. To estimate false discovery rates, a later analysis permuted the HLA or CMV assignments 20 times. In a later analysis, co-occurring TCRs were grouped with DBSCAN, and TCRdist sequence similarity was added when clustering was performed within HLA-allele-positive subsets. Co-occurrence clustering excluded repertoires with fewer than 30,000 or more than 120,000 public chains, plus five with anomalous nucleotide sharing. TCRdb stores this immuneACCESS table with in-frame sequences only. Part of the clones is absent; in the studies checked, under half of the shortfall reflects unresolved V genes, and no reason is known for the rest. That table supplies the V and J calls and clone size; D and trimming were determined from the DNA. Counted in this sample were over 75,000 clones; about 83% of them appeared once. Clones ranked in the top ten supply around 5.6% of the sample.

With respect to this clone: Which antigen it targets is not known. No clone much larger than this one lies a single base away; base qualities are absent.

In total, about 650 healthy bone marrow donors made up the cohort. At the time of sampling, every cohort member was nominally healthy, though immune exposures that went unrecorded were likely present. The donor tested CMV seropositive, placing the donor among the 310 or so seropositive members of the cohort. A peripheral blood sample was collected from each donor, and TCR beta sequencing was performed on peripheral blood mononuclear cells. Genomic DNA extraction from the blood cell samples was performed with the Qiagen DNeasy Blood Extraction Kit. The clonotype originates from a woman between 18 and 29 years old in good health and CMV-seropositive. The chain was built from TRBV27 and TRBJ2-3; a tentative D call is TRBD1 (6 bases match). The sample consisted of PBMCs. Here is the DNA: TGTGCCAGCAGAAATGAGGGGGTCACAGATACGCAGTATTTT. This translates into CASRNEGVTDTQYF.